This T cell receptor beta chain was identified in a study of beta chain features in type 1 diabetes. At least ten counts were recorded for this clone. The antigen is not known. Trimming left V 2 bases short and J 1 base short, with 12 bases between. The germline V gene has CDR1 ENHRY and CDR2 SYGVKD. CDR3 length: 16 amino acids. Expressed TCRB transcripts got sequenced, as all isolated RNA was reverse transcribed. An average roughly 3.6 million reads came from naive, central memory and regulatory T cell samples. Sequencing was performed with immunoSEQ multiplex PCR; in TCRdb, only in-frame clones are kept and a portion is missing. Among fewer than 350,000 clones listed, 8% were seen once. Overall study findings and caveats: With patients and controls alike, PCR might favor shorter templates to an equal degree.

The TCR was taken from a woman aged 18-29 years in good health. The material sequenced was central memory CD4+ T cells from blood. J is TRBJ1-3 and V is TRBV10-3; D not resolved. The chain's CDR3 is CAISESHPSSGNTIYF. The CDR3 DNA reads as TGTGCCATCAGTGAGAGTCACCCTTCTTCTGGAAACACCATATATTTT.